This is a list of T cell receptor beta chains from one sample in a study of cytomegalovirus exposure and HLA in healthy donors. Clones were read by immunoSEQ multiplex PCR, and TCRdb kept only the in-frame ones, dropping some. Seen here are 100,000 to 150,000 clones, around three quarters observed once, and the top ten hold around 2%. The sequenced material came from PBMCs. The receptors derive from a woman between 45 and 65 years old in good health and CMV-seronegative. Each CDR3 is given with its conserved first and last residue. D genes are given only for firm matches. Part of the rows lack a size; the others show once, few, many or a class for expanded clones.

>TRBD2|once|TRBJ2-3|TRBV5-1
CASSSLAGGQDTQYF
TGCGCCAGCAGCTCACTAGCGGGGGGGCAGGATACGCAGTATTTT
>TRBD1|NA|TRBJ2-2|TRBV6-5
CASSTRGRGTGELFF
TGTGCCAGCAGTACCAGGGGGCGGGGCACCGGGGAGCTGTTTTTT
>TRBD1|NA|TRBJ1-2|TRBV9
CASSPWTGNYGYTF
TGTGCCAGCAGCCCTTGGACAGGAAACTATGGCTACACCTTC
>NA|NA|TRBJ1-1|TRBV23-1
CASSPEVNTEAFF
TGCGCCAGCAGTCCAGAGGTGAACACTGAAGCTTTCTTT
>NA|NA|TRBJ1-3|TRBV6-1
CASREGGGLIGNTIYF
TGTGCCAGCAGAGAAGGGGGAGGCCTCATTGGAAACACCATATATTTT
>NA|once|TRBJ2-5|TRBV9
CASSDLETQYF
TGTGCCAGCAGCGATCTGGAGACCCAGTACTTC
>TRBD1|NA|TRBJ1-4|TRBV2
CASSGDRGAEKLFF
TGTGCCAGCAGCGGGGACAGGGGGGCTGAAAAACTGTTTTTT
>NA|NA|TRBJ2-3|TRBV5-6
CASSPGGVADTQYF
TGTGCCAGCAGCCCGGGTGGAGTGGCAGATACGCAGTATTTT
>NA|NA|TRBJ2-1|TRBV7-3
CASKNSEDSYNEQFF
TGTGCCAGCAAGAATTCAGAGGACTCCTACAATGAGCAGTTCTTC
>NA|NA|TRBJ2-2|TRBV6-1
CATILDRSNTGELFF
TGTGCCACTATCCTCGACAGGTCGAACACCGGGGAGCTGTTTTTT
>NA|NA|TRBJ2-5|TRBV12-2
CASPYPSGGETQYF
TGTGCAAGTCCCTACCCTTCGGGGGGAGAGACCCAGTACTTC
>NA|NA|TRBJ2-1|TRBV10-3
CAIRRDSKGDEQFF
TGTGCCATCAGGCGGGACTCTAAAGGCGATGAGCAGTTCTTC
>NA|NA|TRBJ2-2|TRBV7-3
CASSRRDTGELFF
TGTGCCAGCAGCCGGAGGGACACCGGGGAGCTGTTTTTT
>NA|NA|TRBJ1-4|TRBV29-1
CSVEGTIGEKLFF
TGCAGCGTTGAAGGGACAATTGGTGAAAAACTGTTTTTT
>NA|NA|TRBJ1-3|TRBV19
CASSIPEQVPRNTIYF
TGTGCCAGTAGTATTCCTGAACAGGTACCTCGAAACACCATATATTTT
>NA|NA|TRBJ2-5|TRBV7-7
CASSFTSIDETQYF
TGTGCTAGCAGCTTTACTAGTATTGATGAGACCCAGTACTTC
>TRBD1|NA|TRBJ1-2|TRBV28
CASIEGGVNGYTF
TGTGCCAGCATCGAAGGGGGCGTGAATGGCTACACCTTC
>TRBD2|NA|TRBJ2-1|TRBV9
CASSVALAGAYEQFF
TGTGCCAGCAGCGTAGCGTTAGCGGGAGCCTATGAGCAGTTCTTC
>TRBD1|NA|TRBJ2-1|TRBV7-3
CASSLARTGYNEQFF
TGTGCCAGCAGCCTCGCCCGGACAGGCTACAATGAGCAGTTCTTC
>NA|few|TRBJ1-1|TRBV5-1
CASREETVSTEAFF
TGCGCCAGCAGGGAAGAGACAGTGAGCACTGAAGCTTTCTTT
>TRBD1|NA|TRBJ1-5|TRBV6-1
CASSEGQGQPQHF
TGTGCCAGCAGTGAAGGACAGGGTCAGCCCCAGCATTTT
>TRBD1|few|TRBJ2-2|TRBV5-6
CASSLRQGYTGELFF
TGTGCCAGCAGCTTGAGACAGGGGTACACCGGGGAGCTGTTTTTT
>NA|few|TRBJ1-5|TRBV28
CASSFDSSPGQPQHF
TGTGCCAGCAGTTTCGACAGTAGCCCCGGTCAGCCCCAGCATTTT
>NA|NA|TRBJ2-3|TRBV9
CASSGTGTPQTDTQYF
TGTGCCAGCAGCGGGACTGGGACACCTCAAACAGATACGCAGTATTTT
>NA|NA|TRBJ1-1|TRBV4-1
CASSQVAGANTEAFF
TGCGCCAGCAGCCAAGTCGCAGGGGCTAACACTGAAGCTTTCTTT
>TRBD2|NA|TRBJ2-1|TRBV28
CASSRSGNLYNEQFF
TGTGCCAGCAGTCGTAGCGGGAACCTCTACAATGAGCAGTTCTTC
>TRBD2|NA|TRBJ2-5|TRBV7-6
CASSLGRLAGVVETQYF
TGTGCCAGCAGCTTAGGAAGACTAGCGGGAGTGGTTGAGACCCAGTACTTC
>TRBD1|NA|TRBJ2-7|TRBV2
CASKGQGAYEQYF
TGTGCCAGCAAGGGACAGGGGGCTTACGAGCAGTACTTC
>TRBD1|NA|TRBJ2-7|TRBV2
CASSAYRGLVVHEQYF
TGTGCCAGCAGTGCCTACAGGGGGCTAGTCGTCCACGAGCAGTACTTC
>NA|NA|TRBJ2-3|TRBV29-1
CSVDGSTASDTQYF
TGCAGCGTTGATGGTAGCACCGCCAGTGATACGCAGTATTTT
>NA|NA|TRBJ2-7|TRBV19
CASRGQGSADSSEQYF
TGTGCCAGTAGGGGCCAGGGCTCGGCAGATTCGAGCGAGCAGTACTTC
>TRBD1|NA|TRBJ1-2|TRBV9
CASQGQGAFGYTF
TGTGCCAGCCAGGGACAGGGGGCGTTTGGCTACACCTTC
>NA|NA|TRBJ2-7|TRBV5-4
CASSSVDYGPGEQYF
TGTGCCAGCAGCTCCGTCGACTACGGCCCCGGCGAGCAGTACTTC
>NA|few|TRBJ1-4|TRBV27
CASSLRRNEKLFF
TGTGCCAGCAGTTTAAGGAGAAATGAAAAACTGTTTTTT
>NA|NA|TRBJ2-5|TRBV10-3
CAISEGSLGTQYF
TGTGCCATCAGTGAAGGGAGTTTGGGGACCCAGTACTTC
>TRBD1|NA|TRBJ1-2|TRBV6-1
CASSGRRGHGYTF
TGTGCCAGCAGTGGACGCAGGGGGCATGGCTACACCTTC
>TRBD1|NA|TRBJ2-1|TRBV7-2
CASEGTGHNEQFF
TGTGCCAGCGAAGGGACAGGGCACAATGAGCAGTTCTTC
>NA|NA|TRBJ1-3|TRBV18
CASSPGGENTIYF
TGTGCCAGCTCACCCGGGGGTGAAAACACCATATATTTT
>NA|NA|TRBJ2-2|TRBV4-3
CASSQDGGGTGELFF
TGCGCCAGCAGCCAAGATGGGGGCGGGACCGGGGAGCTGTTTTTT
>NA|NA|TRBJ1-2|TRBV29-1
CSVDQGGYGYTF
TGCAGCGTTGATCAGGGTGGCTATGGCTACACCTTC
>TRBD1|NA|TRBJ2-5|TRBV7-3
CASSHAGTGGSGETQYF
TGTGCCAGCAGCCACGCTGGGACAGGGGGCTCGGGAGAGACCCAGTACTTC
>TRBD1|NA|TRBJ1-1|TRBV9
CASSVLIGQGDTEAFF
TGTGCCAGCAGCGTACTTATCGGACAGGGGGACACTGAAGCTTTCTTT
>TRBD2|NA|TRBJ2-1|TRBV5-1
CASRPAMGGTSAYEQFF
TGCGCCAGCAGACCGGCTATGGGGGGGACTAGCGCATATGAGCAGTTCTTC